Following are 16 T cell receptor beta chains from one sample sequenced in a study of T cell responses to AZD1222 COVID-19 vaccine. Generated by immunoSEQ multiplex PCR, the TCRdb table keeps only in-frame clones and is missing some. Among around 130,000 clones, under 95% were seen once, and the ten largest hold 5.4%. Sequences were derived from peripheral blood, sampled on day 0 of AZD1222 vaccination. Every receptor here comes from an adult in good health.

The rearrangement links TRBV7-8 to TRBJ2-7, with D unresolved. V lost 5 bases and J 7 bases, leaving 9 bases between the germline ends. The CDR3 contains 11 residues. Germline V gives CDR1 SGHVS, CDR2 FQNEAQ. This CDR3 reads CASSPLEEQYF. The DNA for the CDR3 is TGTGCCAGCAGCCCGCTTGAAGAGCAGTACTTC. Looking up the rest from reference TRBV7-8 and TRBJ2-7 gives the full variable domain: GAGVSQSPRYKVAKRGQDVALRCDPISGHVSLFWYQQALGQGPEFLTYFQNEAQLDKSGLPSDRFFAERPEGSVSTLKIQRTQQEDSAVYLCASSPLEEQYFGPGTRLTVT.

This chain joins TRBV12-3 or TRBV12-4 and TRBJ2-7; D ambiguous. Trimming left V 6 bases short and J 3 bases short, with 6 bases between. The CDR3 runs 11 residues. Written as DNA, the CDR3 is TGTGCCAGCAGCTTTTTCTACGAGCAGTACTTC. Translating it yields CASSFFYEQYF.

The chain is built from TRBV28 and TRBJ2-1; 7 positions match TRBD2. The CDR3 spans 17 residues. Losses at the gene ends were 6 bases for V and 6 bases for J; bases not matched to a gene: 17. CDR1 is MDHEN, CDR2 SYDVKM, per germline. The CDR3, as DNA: TGTGCCAGCAGAAACCCAGAGGGACTACCCCCTCTCAATGAGCAGTTCTTC. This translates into CASRNPEGLPPLNEQFF.

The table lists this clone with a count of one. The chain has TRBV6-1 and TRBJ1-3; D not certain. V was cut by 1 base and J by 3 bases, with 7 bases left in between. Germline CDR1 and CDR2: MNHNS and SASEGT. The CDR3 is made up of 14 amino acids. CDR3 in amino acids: CASSEGLRGNTIYF. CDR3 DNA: TGTGCCAGCAGTGAAGGCCTTCGTGGAAACACCATATATTTT.

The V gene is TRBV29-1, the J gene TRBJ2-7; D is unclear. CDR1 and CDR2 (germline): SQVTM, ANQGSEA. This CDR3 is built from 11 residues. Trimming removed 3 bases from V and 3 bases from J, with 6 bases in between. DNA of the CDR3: TGCAGCGTTGAGTCCTTCTACGAGCAGTACTTC. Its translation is CSVESFYEQYF.

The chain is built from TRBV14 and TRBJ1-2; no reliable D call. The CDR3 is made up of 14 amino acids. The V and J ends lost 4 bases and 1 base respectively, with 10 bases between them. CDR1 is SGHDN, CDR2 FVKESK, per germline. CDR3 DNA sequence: TGTGCCAGCAGCCCTTTTCATGGTAACTATGGCTACACCTTC. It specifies CASSPFHGNYGYTF.

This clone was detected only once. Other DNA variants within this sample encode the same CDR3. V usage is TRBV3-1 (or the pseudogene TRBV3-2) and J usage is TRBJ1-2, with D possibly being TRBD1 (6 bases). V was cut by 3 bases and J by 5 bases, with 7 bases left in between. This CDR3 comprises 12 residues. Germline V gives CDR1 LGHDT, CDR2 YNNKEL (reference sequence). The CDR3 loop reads CASSQRGYGYTF. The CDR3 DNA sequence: TGTGCCAGCAGCCAGAGGGGGTATGGCTACACCTTC.

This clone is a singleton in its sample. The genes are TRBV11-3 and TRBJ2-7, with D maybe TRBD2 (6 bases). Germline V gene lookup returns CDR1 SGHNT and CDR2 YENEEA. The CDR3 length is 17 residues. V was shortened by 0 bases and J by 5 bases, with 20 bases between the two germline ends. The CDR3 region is CASSLDFQRVPDNEQYF. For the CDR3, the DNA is TGTGCCAGCAGCTTAGATTTTCAGCGGGTGCCAGACAACGAGCAGTACTTC.

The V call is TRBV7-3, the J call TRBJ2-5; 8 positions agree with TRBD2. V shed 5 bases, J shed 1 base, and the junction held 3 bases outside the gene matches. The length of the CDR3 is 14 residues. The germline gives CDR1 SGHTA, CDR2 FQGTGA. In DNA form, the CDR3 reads TGTGCCAGCAGCCCGACTAGCGCCCAAGAGACCCAGTACTTC. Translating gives CASSPTSAQETQYF.

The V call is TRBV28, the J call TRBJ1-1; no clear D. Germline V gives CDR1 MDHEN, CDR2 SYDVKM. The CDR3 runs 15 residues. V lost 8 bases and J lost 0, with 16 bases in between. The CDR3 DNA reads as TGTGCCAGCTGCTATAGGCGAACCATGAACACTGAAGCTTTCTTT. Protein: CASCYRRTMNTEAFF.

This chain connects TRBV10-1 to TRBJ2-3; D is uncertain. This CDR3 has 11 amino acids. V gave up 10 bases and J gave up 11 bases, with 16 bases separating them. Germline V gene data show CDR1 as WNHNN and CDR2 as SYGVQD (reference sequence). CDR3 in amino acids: CATSPGFGQYF. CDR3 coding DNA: TGCGCCACCAGCCCAGGCTTTGGGCAGTATTTT.

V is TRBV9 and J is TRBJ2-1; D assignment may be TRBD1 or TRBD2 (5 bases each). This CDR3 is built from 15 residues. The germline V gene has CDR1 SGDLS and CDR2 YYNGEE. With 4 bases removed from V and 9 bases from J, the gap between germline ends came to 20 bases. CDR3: CASSPRQHGAGEQFF. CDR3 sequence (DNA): TGTGCCAGCAGCCCCAGGCAACACGGGGCGGGTGAGCAGTTCTTC.

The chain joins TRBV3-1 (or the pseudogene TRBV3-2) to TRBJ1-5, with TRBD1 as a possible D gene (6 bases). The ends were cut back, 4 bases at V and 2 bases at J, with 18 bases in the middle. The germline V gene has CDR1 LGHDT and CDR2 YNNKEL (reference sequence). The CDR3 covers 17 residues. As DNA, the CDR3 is TGTGCCAGCAGCCTCAACCAGGGGAGTCAGGGCAATCAGCCCCAGCATTTT. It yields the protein CASSLNQGSQGNQPQHF.

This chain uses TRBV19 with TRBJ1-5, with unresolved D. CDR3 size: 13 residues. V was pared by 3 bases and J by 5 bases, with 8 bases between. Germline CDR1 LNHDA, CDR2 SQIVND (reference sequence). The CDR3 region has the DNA TGTGCCAGTAGTATGGGTGGGGATCAGCCCCAGCATTTT. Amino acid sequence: CASSMGGDQPQHF.

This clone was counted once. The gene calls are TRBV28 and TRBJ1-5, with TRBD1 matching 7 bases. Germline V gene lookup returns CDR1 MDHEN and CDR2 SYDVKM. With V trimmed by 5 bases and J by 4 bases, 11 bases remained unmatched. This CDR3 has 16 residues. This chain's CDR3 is CASSPEGAGVNQPQHF. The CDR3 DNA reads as TGTGCCAGCAGTCCCGAGGGGGCAGGGGTAAATCAGCCCCAGCATTTT.

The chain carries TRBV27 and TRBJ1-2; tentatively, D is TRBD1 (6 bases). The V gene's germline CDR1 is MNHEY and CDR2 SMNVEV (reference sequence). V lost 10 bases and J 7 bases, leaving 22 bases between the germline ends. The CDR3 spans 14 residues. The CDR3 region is CANIPQHRVGGYTF. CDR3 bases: TGTGCCAACATCCCCCAACACAGGGTAGGTGGCTACACCTTC.